This TCR beta chain was sequenced for a study of T cell responses to AZD1222 COVID-19 vaccine. Overall study context: It was second doses at about 4 or about 12 weeks that were pooled.

This CDR3 region has 16 residues. Germline-derived CDR1 and CDR2 are SGHTA and FQGNSA. The junction had 7 bases not matched to a gene; V was cut back by 5 bases and J by 2 bases. As to this clone: Its antigen is not identified.

Study-wide results and caveats: Regions 160-218 and 743-854 held dominance among vaccine-associated CD4 TCRs, which spanned spike. Possibly, clonal diversity was underestimated; donors were largely white British and included more females. Regions left unmutated in variants are reportedly the target of nearly half of spike-specific TCRs.

Produced via immunoSEQ multiplex PCR; TCRdb's table is partial and in-frame only. The table has roughly 100,000 clones, roughly nine tenths seen once. The clonotype was recovered from an adult in good health. The chain couples TRBV7-2 to TRBJ2-1, with 9 bases aligning to TRBD2. Sequencing was performed on peripheral blood, taken on day 0 of AZD1222 vaccination. In DNA form, the CDR3 reads TGTGCCAGCAGCGCAATAGCGGGAGCGACCTACAATGAGCAGTTCTTC. Protein: CASSAIAGATYNEQFF. The complete variable domain, with remaining parts taken from reference TRBV7-2 and TRBJ2-1, reads GAGVSQSPSNKVTEKGKDVELRCDPISGHTALYWYRQSLGQGLEFLIYFQGNSAPDKSGLPSDRFSAERTGGSVSTLTIQRTQQEDSAVYLCASSAIAGATYNEQFFGPGTRLTVL.